This T cell receptor beta chain emerged from a study of blood T cell repertoires in COVID-19 (dated by TCRdb to about 2020). As for the study more broadly: Collaborator samples came from the United States, Italy and Spain and covered acute and convalescent phases of COVID-19. The material from the prospective study consisted of cDNA or gDNA derived from T cells, B-cell-depleted T cells, or PBMCs. Deeply sampled blood TCRbeta repertoires from subjects exposed to, actively infected with, or recovered from COVID-19 were included in the dataset. The repertoires were released in a freely available public database meant as a resource for research on the immune response to SARS-CoV-2. Samples were obtained from the ongoing ImmuneRACE study (first 160 participants) and from some 1,300 subjects provided by 6 global collaborators. A de-identified subject ID, COVID-19 status, age in years and sex were almost always included in the sample metadata. HLA class I and class II types, where available, came from metadata supplied by the sample provider rather than from assay-based typing. Results and caveats for the whole study, not just this receptor: The amount of clinical and demographic metadata varied by source and participant and was provided uncurated.

The immunoSEQ Assay, a bias-controlled multiplex PCR, was used to amplify TCRbeta CDR3 regions from genomic DNA. For the original study's pipeline: The number of nucleated cells in each sample was estimated by amplification of reference gene primers within the assay. To quantify the absolute abundance of each unique TCRbeta CDR3 rearrangement, sequence reads were collapsed and filtered. For each sample, productive Simpson clonality was calculated as the square root of Simpson's diversity index across productive rearrangements. This immuneACCESS table, as held by TCRdb, lists in-frame sequences with V and J called but not all clones. Of the missing ones, under half trace to an unresolved V gene in checked studies; the others have no known cause. Clone size and the V and J calls come from that table; the DNA yielded D and trimming. The sample records over 100,000 clones, approximately 84% of which are singletons. The ten most abundant clones make up approximately 1.5% of the sample.

In regard to this clone: Which antigen it targets is not known. No base qualities exist here, and no much larger clone lies one base off it.

Whole blood was collected in K2EDTA tubes by collaborating institutions according to the institutions' own protocols. Collaborator samples were shipped for TCRbeta analysis as frozen whole blood, isolated PBMCs, or DNA extracted from either sample type. There are 15 amino acids in the CDR3, from cysteine to phenylalanine inclusive. The entry retains the CDR3 DNA only, 45 bases that are in frame from base 1. Germline trimming: 2 bases from V, 0 bases from J; junction bases outside gene matches: 5. For CDR1 and CDR2, the germline V gene lists SGHRS and YFSETQ. Sequenced sample: peripheral blood. This chain joins TRBV5-1 to TRBJ2-7; TRBD2 agrees with 7 junctional bases. This sequence originates from a man aged 40-50 years with acute or convalescent COVID-19. The CDR3 has the sequence CASSFLGGSSYEQYF. The DNA sequence is TGCGCCAGCAGCTTCTTGGGGGGGTCCTCCTACGAGCAGTACTTC.